Presented here are 2 T cell receptor beta chains from one specimen sequenced in a study of technical replicates of blood from several donors. TCRdb keeps only in-frame clones here, not all; method: immunoSEQ multiplex PCR. The sample lists 45,000 to 60,000 clones, approximately 94% occurring once. The sample consisted of PBMCs. The receptors come from a human donor in good health. Some clones in this sample may be carry-over from other donors' samples.

This clone was seen a single time. For the CDR3, the DNA is TGCGCCAGCAGCCAAGACAGGGGCCAGAACACTGAAGCTTTCTTT. Residues: CASSQDRGQNTEAFF. The chain links TRBV4-3 to TRBJ1-1; possibly TRBD1 for D (6 bases). This CDR3 comprises 15 residues. Germline CDR1 LGHNA, CDR2 YSLEER. The V end lost 0 bases, the J end lost 1 base, and 9 bases lay between the germline ends.

The V call is TRBV30, the J call TRBJ2-7; 11 positions match TRBD2. With V trimmed by 5 bases and J by 6 bases, 15 bases remained unmatched. The CDR3 extends over 16 amino acids. Germline-derived CDR1 and CDR2 are GTSNPN and SVGIG (reference sequence). In nucleotides, the CDR3 is TGTGCCTGGGTTAAGGGAACTAGCGGGAGTGGTCTCGAGCAGTACTTC. Translation gives CAWVKGTSGSGLEQYF.